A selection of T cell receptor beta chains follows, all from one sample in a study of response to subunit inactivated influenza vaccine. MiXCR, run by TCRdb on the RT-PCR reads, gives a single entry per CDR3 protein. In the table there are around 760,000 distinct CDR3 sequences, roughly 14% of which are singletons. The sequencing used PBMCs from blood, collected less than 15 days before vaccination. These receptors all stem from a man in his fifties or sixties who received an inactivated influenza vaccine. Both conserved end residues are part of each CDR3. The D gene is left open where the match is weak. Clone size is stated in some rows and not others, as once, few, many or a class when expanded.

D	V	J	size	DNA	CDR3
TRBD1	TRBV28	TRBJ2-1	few	TGTGCCAGCAGCCCCCCGGACAGGGCCTACAATGAGCAGTTCTTT	CASSPPDRAYNEQFF
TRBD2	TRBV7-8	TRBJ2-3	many	TGTGCCAGCAGCAGAGACGCGGGGGGCCAAGATACGCAGTATTTT	CASSRDAGGQDTQYF
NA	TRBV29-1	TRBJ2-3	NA	TGCAGCGTTGTTCCGGGGGGCACAGATACGCAGTATTTT	CSVVPGGTDTQYF
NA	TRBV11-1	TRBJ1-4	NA	TGTGCCAGCAGCCCAGGTCGAACCGGATTTGCAACTAATGAAAAACTGTTTTTT	CASSPGRTGFATNEKLFF
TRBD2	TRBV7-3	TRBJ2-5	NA	TGTGCCAGCAGCTTTGTGGGAGGGGAGACCCAGTACTTC	CASSFVGGETQYF
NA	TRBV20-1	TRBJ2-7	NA	TGCAGTGCTAGAGAGGAGACTGAAGCCTACGAGCAGTACTTC	CSAREETEAYEQYF
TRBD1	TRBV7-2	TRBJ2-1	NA	TGTGCCAGCAGCTTAGATGGGACAGGGGGCTTCGGGCAGTTCTTC	CASSLDGTGGFGQFF
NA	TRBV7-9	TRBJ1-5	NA	TGTGCCAGCAGCTTAGGCGCAGTTCTTAGCAATCAGCCCCAGCATTTT	CASSLGAVLSNQPQHF
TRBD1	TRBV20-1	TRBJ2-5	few	TGCAGTGCTAGAACCTGGACAGGGGGGGAGACCCAGTACTTC	CSARTWTGGETQYF
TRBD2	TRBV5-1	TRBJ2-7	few	TGCGCCAGCAGAGGGACTAACTACGAGCAGTACTTC	CASRGTNYEQYF
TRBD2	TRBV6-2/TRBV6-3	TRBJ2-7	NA	TGTGCCAGCAGTTACGGGACTAGCGGGCCCTTCTCCTACGAGCAGTACTTC	CASSYGTSGPFSYEQYF
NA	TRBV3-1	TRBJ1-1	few	TGTGCCAGCAGCCAGTCAGGAAAACGATCTTCGGTGAACACTGAAGCTTTCTTT	CASSQSGKRSSVNTEAFF